One sample yielded the 27 T cell receptor beta chains listed below, sequenced in a study of T cell changes during pregnancy in multiple sclerosis. The assay was immunoSEQ multiplex PCR, and TCRdb's table has in-frame clones only and misses some. The sample contains 70,000 to 95,000 clones, roughly 91% of which appear only once. The sequences come from peripheral blood, collected in the first trimester of pregnancy. These receptors were taken from a female donor with multiple sclerosis, enrolled in a pregnancy study.

The chain recombines TRBV27 with TRBJ2-7; 7 bases fit TRBD1. The ends lost 5 bases at V and 0 bases at J; junction bases unmatched: 4. CDR1 and CDR2 (germline): MNHEY, SMNVEV (reference sequence). The CDR3 is made up of 14 amino acids. The CDR3 protein is CASSPRDSSYEQYF. In DNA form, the CDR3 reads TGTGCCAGCAGTCCCAGGGACAGCTCCTACGAGCAGTACTTC.

The genes are TRBV15 and TRBJ1-3; 10 bases line up with TRBD1. CDR3 length: 16 amino acids. Trimming removed 5 bases from V and 2 bases from J; junction bases left unmatched: 6. The germline gives CDR1 LNHNV, CDR2 YYDKDF (reference sequence). The CDR3 protein is CATSDRDRGTGNTIYF. The CDR3 DNA reads as TGTGCCACCAGCGACCGGGACAGGGGAACTGGAAACACCATATATTTT.

The chain uses TRBV6-5 and TRBJ2-2; 7 nucleotides align to TRBD2. V trimming: 6 bases; J trimming: 9 bases; junction bases outside the gene matches: 1. From germline, CDR1 is MNHEY and CDR2 SVGAGI. CDR3 length equals 11 residues. The DNA of the CDR3 is TGTGCCAGCAGGACTAGCAGGGAGCTGTTTTTT. Protein product: CASRTSRELFF.

The genes are TRBV5-1 and TRBJ2-5; 10 bases fit TRBD1. Germline CDR1 SGHRS, CDR2 YFSETQ. The CDR3 sequence is 18 residues long. V lost 1 base and J lost 6; bases outside the gene matches: 15. CDR3 sequence: CASSLHPGQGSPLKTQYF. The CDR3, as DNA: TGCGCCAGCAGCTTGCATCCGGGACAGGGGTCGCCTCTTAAGACCCAGTACTTC.

The chain carries TRBV5-4 and TRBJ2-5; TRBD2 matches at 9 bases. CDR1 and CDR2 (germline): SGHNT, YYREEE (reference sequence). This CDR3 is 14 amino acids long. V lost 9 bases to trimming and J lost 2 bases; unmatched junction nucleotides: 8. This chain's CDR3 is CATRERGVQETQYF. The CDR3 DNA reads TGTGCCACCCGCGAGCGGGGGGTTCAAGAGACCCAGTACTTC.

The chain uses TRBV19 and TRBJ1-2, with D unresolved. This CDR3 is built from 13 residues. Germline V gives CDR1 LNHDA, CDR2 SQIVND (reference sequence). Between the trimmed V and J ends, which lost 6 bases and 6 bases, there was a span of 14 bases. CDR3 nucleotide sequence: TGTGCCAGTAGCCCCGTTGGCGGGCATGGCTACACCTTC. Residues: CASSPVGGHGYTF.

The chain joins TRBV27 to TRBJ1-2; 7 bases agree with TRBD1. The length of the CDR3 is 15 residues. V trimming: 4 bases; J trimming: 3 bases; junction bases outside the gene matches: 8. In germline, CDR1 is MNHEY, CDR2 SMNVEV (reference sequence). The chain's CDR3 is CASSSYRGWDYGYTF. The CDR3 DNA is TGTGCCAGCAGTTCATACAGGGGCTGGGACTATGGCTACACCTTC.

The rearrangement uses TRBV7-2 and TRBJ2-2; 12 bases map to TRBD2. Germline trimming cut 0 bases from V and 2 bases from J; bases unmatched to any gene: 10. This CDR3 is built from 20 residues. Germline CDR1 is SGHTA and CDR2 is FQGNSA. CDR3 bases: TGTGCCAGCAGCTTAGCAAAACTACTAGCGGGGGGCCCTAACACCGGGGAGCTGTTTTTT. Encoded protein: CASSLAKLLAGGPNTGELFF.

This clone has just one count. CDR3 DNA sequence: TGTGCCAGCAGCCCTTTAGCGGTCTCCTACAATGAGCAGTTCTTC. Translated: CASSPLAVSYNEQFF. This chain connects TRBV2 to TRBJ2-1; weak D call: TRBD2 (6 bases). V was cut by 6 bases and J by 0 bases, with 12 bases left in between. From germline, CDR1 is SNHLY and CDR2 FYNNEI. The CDR3 is 15 residues long.

This chain uses TRBV27 with TRBJ1-6; 7 nucleotides line up with TRBD1. Per germline, CDR1 MNHEY and CDR2 SMNVEV (reference sequence). This CDR3 is built from 16 residues. V gave up 5 bases and J gave up 5 bases; unmatched junction bases: 9. The chain's CDR3 is CASSVSGTADNSPLHF. The DNA of the CDR3 is TGTGCCAGCAGTGTCTCCGGGACAGCAGATAATTCACCCCTCCACTTT.

The chain has TRBV7-2 and TRBJ2-7, with 10 positions matching TRBD1. The CDR3 runs to 18 residues. Germline V gene data show CDR1 as SGHTA and CDR2 as FQGNSA. Trimming took 5 bases from V and 1 from J; bases not matched to a gene: 14. The CDR3 sequence: CASSLSRSGDRGSYEQYF. In nucleotides, the CDR3 is TGTGCCAGCAGCCTATCCCGGAGCGGGGACAGGGGATCCTACGAGCAGTACTTC.

The chain carries TRBV28 and TRBJ2-2; D possibly corresponds to TRBD2 (5 bases). CDR3 size: 12 residues. In germline, CDR1 is MDHEN, CDR2 SYDVKM. V gave up 6 bases and J gave up 9 bases, with 11 bases separating them. In DNA, the CDR3 is TGTGCCAGCAGCGCAGGAGGCCGGGAGCTGTTTTTT. As protein: CASSAGGRELFF. The full variable domain, completed using reference TRBV28 and TRBJ2-2, is DVKVTQSSRYLVKRTGEKVFLECVQDMDHENMFWYRQDPGLGLRLIYFSYDVKMKEKGDIPEGYSVSREKKERFSLILESASTNQTSMYLCASSAGGRELFFGEGSRLTVL.

This chain connects TRBV18 to TRBJ2-3; D is possibly TRBD2 (6 bases). CDR3 length: 16 residues. V was cut by 3 bases and J by 0 bases, with 13 bases left in between. Germline V gives CDR1 KGHSH, CDR2 LQKENI. The CDR3 protein is CASSPIRRGSTDTQYF. CDR3 nucleotide sequence: TGTGCCAGCTCACCCATACGTCGGGGGAGCACAGATACGCAGTATTTT.

This chain links TRBV19 with TRBJ1-5; no definite D call. This CDR3 region has 12 residues. Trimming took 6 bases from V and 11 from J, leaving 14 bases between them. Germline CDR1 reads LNHDA; CDR2 reads SQIVND (reference sequence). CDR3 sequence: CASRYGEEAQHF. DNA for the CDR3: TGTGCCAGTAGATACGGGGAGGAAGCCCAGCATTTT.

This clone was detected only a few times. This sequence joins TRBV5-4 and TRBJ1-2; D might be TRBD1 (5 bases). CDR1 and CDR2 (germline): SGHNT, YYREEE (reference sequence). V was trimmed by 4 bases and J by 4 bases, leaving 32 bases between them. The CDR3 covers 20 residues. The CDR3 loop is CASSLRDSRTLALPVYGYTF. Here the CDR3 DNA reads TGTGCCAGCAGCCTTCGGGACTCCCGAACACTAGCTCTCCCGGTCTATGGCTACACCTTC. Filled out from reference TRBV5-4 and TRBJ1-2, the complete variable domain reads ETGVTQSPTHLIKTRGQQVTLRCSSQSGHNTVSWYQQALGQGPQFIFQYYREEENGRGNFPPRFSGLQFPNYSSELNVNALELDDSALYLCASSLRDSRTLALPVYGYTFGSGTRLTVV.

The chain recombines TRBV7-2 with TRBJ1-3; 7 bases line up with TRBD1. After removal of 0 bases from V and 8 bases from J, the junction contained 7 bases not matched to a gene. This CDR3 contains 15 residues. The germline V gene encodes CDR1 SGHTA and CDR2 FQGNSA. Here the CDR3 reads CASSLATGSGHTIYF. CDR3 DNA: TGTGCCAGCAGCTTAGCGACAGGGTCAGGGCACACCATATATTTT. Filled out from reference TRBV7-2 and TRBJ1-3, the complete variable domain reads GAGVSQSPSNKVTEKGKDVELRCDPISGHTALYWYRQSLGQGLEFLIYFQGNSAPDKSGLPSDRFSAERTGGSVSTLTIQRTQQEDSAVYLCASSLATGSGHTIYFGEGSWLTVV.

V and J are TRBV5-5 and TRBJ2-7, with 9 bases lining up with TRBD2. Unmatched junction bases numbered 13, after V lost 3 bases and J lost 0 bases. Germline loops: CDR1 SGHKS, CDR2 YYEKEE (reference sequence). The CDR3 sequence is 18 residues long. CDR3 DNA sequence: TGTGCCAGCAGCTCCCTCGGGGCGCTAGCGGGGAGCTCCTACGAGCAGTACTTC. Translation: CASSSLGALAGSSYEQYF.

This clone has just a few counts. The chain is built from TRBV7-8 and TRBJ1-3, with TRBD1 matching over 7 bases. With 0 bases clipped from V and 0 bases from J, the junction kept 8 bases outside the gene matches. Germline V gives CDR1 SGHVS, CDR2 FQNEAQ. The CDR3 runs to 18 residues. The CDR3 DNA reads as TGTGCCAGCAGCTTAGCAGCGGACAGGCCATTCTCTGGAAACACCATATATTTT. Translated: CASSLAADRPFSGNTIYF.

The rearrangement links TRBV29-1 to TRBJ2-7, with 10 nucleotides matching TRBD1. This CDR3 is 11 amino acids long. The junction had 3 bases not matched to a gene; V was cut back by 7 bases and J by 6 bases. Germline CDR1 and CDR2: SQVTM and ANQGSEA. CDR3 bases: TGCAGCGCGAGGACAGGGGGCGAGCAGTACTTC. This gives the protein CSARTGGEQYF.

V is TRBV11-3 and J is TRBJ1-1, with TRBD1 identical over 9 bases. The V gene end was trimmed by 5 bases and the J gene end by 9 bases; junction bases not matched to a gene: 4. The CDR3 is 12 residues long. The germline V gene has CDR1 SGHNT and CDR2 YENEEA. CDR3 sequence reads: CASSLDRGKAFF. CDR3 bases: TGTGCCAGCAGCCTGGACAGGGGAAAAGCTTTCTTT.

The rearrangement uses TRBV7-2 and TRBJ1-5; D might be TRBD1 (5 bases). CDR1 is SGHTA and CDR2 is FQGNSA in the germline V gene. V gave up 4 bases and J gave up 1 base, with 11 bases separating them. The CDR3 consists of 15 residues. CDR3 residues: CASSSTVMSNQPQHF. CDR3 bases: TGTGCCAGCAGCTCGACAGTTATGAGCAATCAGCCCCAGCATTTT.

The V call is TRBV9, the J call TRBJ2-6; TRBD2 might be the D (6 bases). The CDR3 loop spans 17 amino acids. V was pared by 4 bases and J by 3 bases, with 17 bases between. From germline, CDR1 is SGDLS and CDR2 YYNGEE. This CDR3 reads CASSFPVGGGGANVLTF. The CDR3 DNA is TGTGCCAGCAGCTTTCCGGTGGGGGGAGGTGGGGCCAACGTCCTGACTTTC. The whole variable domain, remainder taken from reference TRBV9 and TRBJ2-6, is DSGVTQTPKHLITATGQRVTLRCSPRSGDLSVYWYQQSLDQGLQFLIQYYNGEERAKGNILERFSAQQFPDLHSELNLSSLELGDSALYFCASSFPVGGGGANVLTFGAGSRLTVL.

The gene calls are TRBV6-5 and TRBJ2-2; TRBD1 is a possible D gene (5 bases). CDR1 is MNHEY, CDR2 SVGAGI, per germline. Deletions cut 7 bases from V and 5 bases from J, with 11 bases between. The CDR3 is made up of 13 amino acids. CDR3 bases: TGTGCCAGCAAGTGGCAGGGAACCGGGGAGCTGTTTTTT. Protein product: CASKWQGTGELFF.

V and J are TRBV10-3 and TRBJ1-5; 8 bases are shared with TRBD1. This CDR3 is 13 amino acids long. Germline V gives CDR1 ENHRY, CDR2 SYGVKD. The junction had 7 bases not matched to a gene; V was cut back by 6 bases and J by 9 bases. CDR3 DNA sequence: TGTGCCATCAGCGGACAGGGTGGGACGCCCCAGCATTTT. It codes for CAISGQGGTPQHF.

The rearrangement uses TRBV10-1 and TRBJ2-7; TRBD1 is a possible D gene (6 bases). The germline CDR1 and CDR2 sequences are WNHNN and SYGVQD (reference sequence). The CDR3 length is 13 residues. V was clipped by 0 bases and J by 4 bases, with 7 bases between them. CDR3 coding DNA: TGCGCCAGCAGTGAGTCGGGACAATACGAGCAGTACTTC. Translation: CASSESGQYEQYF.

The chain joins TRBV10-1 to TRBJ1-1, with D possibly being TRBD1 (6 bases). The CDR3 length is 13 residues. The ends were cut back, 6 bases at V and 11 bases at J, with 19 bases in the middle. Germline V gives CDR1 WNHNN, CDR2 SYGVQD (reference sequence). The chain's CDR3 is CASRSGAETLAFF. As DNA, the CDR3 is TGCGCCAGCAGGTCAGGGGCCGAAACCTTGGCTTTCTTT.

This chain joins TRBV11-2 and TRBJ2-4, with TRBD2 matching over 10 bases. The CDR3 sequence is 16 residues long. Germline CDR1 reads SGHAT; CDR2 reads FQNNGV. V shed 7 bases and J 8 bases; nucleotides not matched to a gene: 14. CDR3 in amino acids: CASTILSGGAGDIQYF. The CDR3 DNA is TGTGCCAGCACCATACTCAGCGGGGGGGCCGGGGACATTCAGTACTTC.